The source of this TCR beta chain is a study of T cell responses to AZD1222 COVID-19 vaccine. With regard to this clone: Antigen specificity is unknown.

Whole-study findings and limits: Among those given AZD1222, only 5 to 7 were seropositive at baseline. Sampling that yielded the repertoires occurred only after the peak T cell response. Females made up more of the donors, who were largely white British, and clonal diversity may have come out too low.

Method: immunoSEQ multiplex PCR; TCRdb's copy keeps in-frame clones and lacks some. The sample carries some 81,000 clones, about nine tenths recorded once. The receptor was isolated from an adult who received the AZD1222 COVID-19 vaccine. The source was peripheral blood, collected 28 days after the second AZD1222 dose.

The CDR3 sequence is CASSLTGTDNNSPLHF. The CDR3 bases are TGTGCCAGCAGCTTGACCGGGACAGACAATAATTCACCCCTCCACTTT. The chain couples TRBV12-1 to TRBJ1-6; the listed D gene, TRBD1, was not tested against the DNA. TRBV12-1 is a recognized pseudogene. This CDR3 contains 16 residues.